Shown below are 20 T cell receptor beta chains from a single sample sequenced in a study of CD8+CD57+ T cells in acquired aplastic anemia. The study profiled TCR beta VDJ and CDR3 using genomic DNA as template. TCRdb ran MiXCR on the reads and lists one entry per CDR3 protein. The data show some 200,000 distinct CDR3 sequences, around half seen once. In patients chosen for sequencing, flow cytometry had shown CD8+CD57+ cell expansion. Sequenced: sorted CD4+, CD8+, or CD8+CD57+ T cells (not recorded which) from PBMCs. The receptor source for this set is a human donor with aplastic anemia.

The V call is TRBV6-1, the J call TRBJ1-5; 11 nucleotides line up with TRBD1. Losses at the gene ends were 4 bases for V and 0 bases for J; bases not matched to a gene: 5. The CDR3 spans 17 residues. Germline V gene lookup returns CDR1 MNHNS and CDR2 SASEGT. The CDR3 here is CASSAPGTGGSNQPQHF. The CDR3 nucleotides read TGTGCCAGCAGTGCTCCCGGGACAGGGGGTAGCAATCAGCCCCAGCATTTT.

This clonotype was observed many times. The chain couples TRBV6-5 to TRBJ2-7; the match to TRBD2 covers 9 bases. This CDR3 is built from 16 residues. Germline values: CDR1 MNHEY, CDR2 SVGAGI. Trimming cost V 6 bases and J 0 bases; bases outside gene matches: 9. The CDR3 DNA sequence: TGTGCCAGCAGCCGACGACTAGCGGAGCCCTCCTACGAGCAGTACTTC. It encodes CASSRRLAEPSYEQYF.

The chain combines TRBV10-1 with TRBJ1-5, with D possibly being TRBD1 (5 bases). The CDR3 extends over 13 amino acids. In germline, CDR1 is WNHNN, CDR2 SYGVQD (reference sequence). The V gene lost 10 bases and the J gene lost 3 bases, with 13 bases spanning the gap. The CDR3 DNA sequence: TGCGCCAATGAAGACAGTATCAATCAGCCCCAGCATTTT. Translated, it gives CANEDSINQPQHF.

This clonotype was seen a few times. The V gene is TRBV15, the J gene TRBJ1-5, with TRBD1 as a possible D gene (5 bases). Germline CDR1 and CDR2: LNHNV and YYDKDF (reference sequence). This CDR3 region has 14 residues. Trimming stripped 0 bases from V and 7 bases from J, with 10 bases between. CDR3 sequence reads: CATSRDLRDQPQHF. The CDR3, as DNA: TGTGCCACCAGCAGAGATTTAAGGGACCAGCCCCAGCATTTT.

The rearrangement uses TRBV7-9 and TRBJ1-1; D not certain. V was trimmed by 6 bases and J by 8 bases, leaving 7 bases between them. The CDR3 consists of 10 residues. The germline V gene has CDR1 SEHNR and CDR2 FQNEAQ (reference sequence). CDR3 region: CASSKLEAFF. Here the CDR3 DNA reads TGTGCCAGCAGTAAGCTAGAAGCTTTCTTT.

The sample holds a few counts of this clonotype. Given a much more abundant clone one base away, this may be a read error. The chain joins TRBV5-1 to TRBJ2-7, with D unresolved. Germline V gene sequence: CDR1 SGHRS, CDR2 YFSETQ. Trimming pared 2 bases from V and 6 bases from J, leaving 9 bases between. The length of the CDR3 is 12 residues. CDR3 loop: CASSLSGPEQYF. Written as DNA, the CDR3 is TGCGCCAGCAGCTTATCCGGGCCCGAGCAGTACTTC.

A note on this clonotype: One end of the junction varies from germline; a read error may be responsible. The V call is TRBV7-8, the J call TRBJ1-5, with 7 bases lining up with TRBD1. CDR1 is SGHVS, CDR2 FQNEAQ, per germline. The CDR3 covers 15 residues. The CDR3 DNA reads as TGTGCCCGCAGCCTGGCGGGGGGCAGGGGGCAGCCCCAGCATTTT. It specifies CARSLAGGRGQPQHF.

This clonotype was observed a handful of times. CDR3 nucleotides: TGTGCCATCAGGAGGACAGTGTTCATGAACACTGAAGCTTTCTTT. Protein: CAIRRTVFMNTEAFF. The rearrangement joins TRBV10-3 to TRBJ1-1, with D possibly TRBD1 on 6 matching bases. V was cut by 6 bases and J by 0 bases, with 14 bases left in between. The CDR3 covers 15 residues. Germline loops: CDR1 ENHRY, CDR2 SYGVKD.

The genes are TRBV12-5 and TRBJ2-7; D is unclear. V gave up 7 bases and J gave up 3 bases, with 16 bases separating them. Per the germline V gene, CDR1 is LGHNT and CDR2 is FRNRAP. The CDR3 is 14 amino acids. The CDR3 DNA is TGTGCTAGTGAGGATTCTCGGTCTATCTACGAGCAGTACTTC. Encoded protein: CASEDSRSIYEQYF.

The chain recombines TRBV7-8 with TRBJ2-7; TRBD1 might be the D (5 bases). This CDR3 contains 13 residues. V was cut by 1 base and J by 7 bases, with 11 bases left in between. The V gene's germline CDR1 is SGHVS and CDR2 FQNEAQ. CDR3 nucleotides: TGTGCCAGCAGCTTAGAGGCAGGGTGGGAGCAGTACTTC. It codes for CASSLEAGWEQYF.

This clonotype appeared a few times. The chain has TRBV15 and TRBJ2-1, with D tentatively TRBD1 (6 bases). With 4 bases removed from V and 8 bases from J, the gap between germline ends came to 21 bases. The CDR3 totals 16 residues. The germline V gene encodes CDR1 LNHNV and CDR2 YYDKDF (reference sequence). In DNA, the CDR3 is TGTGCCACCAGCACGGACCCAGGGACATCCGGTCATGAGCAGTTCTTC. Protein sequence: CATSTDPGTSGHEQFF. The full variable domain, its missing parts supplied by reference TRBV15 and TRBJ2-1, is DAMVIQNPRYQVTQFGKPVTLSCSQTLNHNVMYWYQQKSSQAPKLLFHYYDKDFNNEADTPDNFQSRRPNTSFCFLDIRSPGLGDTAMYLCATSTDPGTSGHEQFFGPGTRLTVL.

A remark on this clonotype: Germline and junction disagree at one end, which may indicate a read error. This chain connects TRBV7-7 to TRBJ1-5, with D possibly being TRBD1 (5 bases). Germline values: CDR1 SSHAT, CDR2 FNYEAQ (reference sequence). The CDR3 sequence is 14 residues long. CDR3 sequence: CASNRQSSNQPQHF. The CDR3, as DNA: TGTGCTAGCAACCGACAGTCTAGCAATCAGCCCCAGCATTTT.

This chain uses TRBV2 with TRBJ1-2, with D unresolved. The CDR3 length is 14 residues. Between the trimmed V and J ends, which lost 4 bases and 5 bases, there was a span of 14 bases. Germline loops: CDR1 SNHLY, CDR2 FYNNEI. CDR3 DNA sequence: TGTGCCAGCAGTGCAGAACAGCAATCATATGGCTACACCTTC. Its translation is CASSAEQQSYGYTF.

This clonotype was found many times. The chain joins TRBV20-1 to TRBJ1-4; 8 bases align to TRBD1. This CDR3 contains 13 residues. Germline V gives CDR1 DFQATT, CDR2 SNEGSKA (reference sequence). V gave up 6 bases and J gave up 7 bases; unmatched junction bases: 7. CDR3 in DNA: TGCAGTGCGACCGACAGGGGTGGTGAAAAACTGTTTTTT. The encoded protein is CSATDRGGEKLFF.

At least ten counts were recorded for this clonotype. The CDR3 nucleotides read TGTGCCAGCACCGAGGGAAGGGGGCAGTACTTC. Its translation: CASTEGRGQYF. This rearrangement joins TRBV6-5 to TRBJ2-7; perhaps D is TRBD1 or TRBD2 (5 bases each). Germline V lookup: CDR1 MNHEY, CDR2 SVGAGI. The CDR3 is 11 amino acids. Trimming pared 7 bases from V and 9 bases from J, leaving 13 bases between.

As regards this clonotype: It may be a read error: a sequence one base away is much more abundant. The chain links TRBV5-1 to TRBJ1-2; D call uncertain. Between the trimmed V and J ends, which lost 4 bases and 4 bases, there was a span of 14 bases. The CDR3 extends over 14 amino acids. Germline lookup yields CDR1 SGHRS and CDR2 YFSETQ. This CDR3 is CASSQTEVGYGYTF. CDR3 nucleotides: TGCGCCAGCAGCCAAACCGAGGTCGGCTATGGCTACACCTTC.

In its sample, this clonotype was seen many times. The chain couples TRBV5-1 to TRBJ2-7; D possibly matches TRBD1 or TRBD2 (5 bases each). This CDR3 spans 15 amino acids. Per the germline V gene, CDR1 is SGHRS and CDR2 is YFSETQ. V dropped 3 bases and J dropped 0 bases, with 13 bases sitting between them. The CDR3 nucleotides are TGCGCCAGCAGCTCTCGACCGGGACCCTCCTACGAGCAGTACTTC. It yields the protein CASSSRPGPSYEQYF.

This clonotype showed up just a few times. This CDR3 reads CASSLRRAGGGEQFF. The DNA for the CDR3 is TGTGCCAGCAGTTTGCGGAGGGCGGGAGGGGGTGAGCAGTTCTTC. This chain joins TRBV12-3 or TRBV12-4 and TRBJ2-1; TRBD2 agrees at 9 bases. This CDR3 spans 15 amino acids. V was pared by 3 bases and J by 9 bases, with 9 bases of the junction left unmatched.

The rearrangement joins TRBV19 to TRBJ1-1; D perhaps matches TRBD1 (6 bases). CDR1 is LNHDA, CDR2 SQIVND, per germline (reference sequence). The CDR3 has 14 residues. V was clipped by 5 bases and J by 5 bases, with 15 bases between them. In DNA form, the CDR3 reads TGTGCCAGTAGTTGGGACACGCGTGTTACTGAAGCTTTCTTT. Translating gives CASSWDTRVTEAFF.

V and J are TRBV10-3 and TRBJ2-3; D is possibly TRBD2 (6 bases). Germline V gene data show CDR1 as ENHRY and CDR2 as SYGVKD. Between the trimmed V and J ends, which lost 10 bases and 5 bases, there was a span of 22 bases. The CDR3 is 15 residues long. CDR3 sequence (DNA): TGTGCCAGCTCACCACCGGGAGCCCCGGGAGATACGCAGTATTTT. This translates into CASSPPGAPGDTQYF.